The sequence of this T cell receptor (beta chain) was determined in a study of regulatory T cells in long-lasting Graves disease. Study-wide points: Accuracy may have been reduced by the small sample size.

Arm-PCR with iRepertoire HTBI primers amplified the CDR3 regions for these TCR beta libraries. Original handling: Sample data revealed 60 to 80 TRBV and more than 13 TRBJ segments. TCRdb re-analysed the multiplex PCR reads in MiXCR, keeping a single row per CDR3 protein. TCRdb, not the authors, supplied the V and J calls. Seen here are under 450,000 distinct CDR3 sequences, around 15% observed once, and the top ten hold around 21%. The sample's time point: newly diagnosed GD, antithyroid drugs for less than 3 months. RNA extracted from PBMCs served as the sequencing template. The CDR3 has 15 residues. Germline V gene lookup returns CDR1 ENHRY and CDR2 SYGVKD. The V and J ends lost 3 bases and 4 bases respectively, with 15 bases between them. Turning to this clonotype: As yet, its antigen is unknown.

This sample was also put to use in a study of T cells in Graves' hyperthyroidism and ophthalmopathy. According to that study: Exclusion criteria comprised uncontrolled infection, other autoimmune disease, pregnancy or lactation. A median approximately 6.5 months before onset, the model predicted ophthalmopathy.

The rearrangement joins TRBV10-3 to TRBJ1-2, with D unclear. The receptor's source is a young woman with Graves disease. Source: peripheral blood mononuclear cells (PBMCs), taken at new diagnosis, from a patient treated with antithyroid drugs. CDR3 bases: TGTGCCATCAGTGAAGGTTTAGGCGACCCCTATGGCTACACCTTC. Translated: CAISEGLGDPYGYTF.